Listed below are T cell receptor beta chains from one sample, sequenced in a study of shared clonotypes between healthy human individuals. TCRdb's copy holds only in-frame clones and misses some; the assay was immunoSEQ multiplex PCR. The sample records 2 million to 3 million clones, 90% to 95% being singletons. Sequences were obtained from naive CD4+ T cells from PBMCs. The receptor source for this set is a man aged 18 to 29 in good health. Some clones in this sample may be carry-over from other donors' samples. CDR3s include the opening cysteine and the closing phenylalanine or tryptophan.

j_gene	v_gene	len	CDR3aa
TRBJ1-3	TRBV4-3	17	CASSQSPGTRSGNTIYF
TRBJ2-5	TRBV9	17	CASSPKPGTSGQETQYF
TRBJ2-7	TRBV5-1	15	CASSLGGGQRYEQYF
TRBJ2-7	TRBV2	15	CASRKSWTGSYEQYF
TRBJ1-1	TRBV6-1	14	CASSSSTGETEAFF
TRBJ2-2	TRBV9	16	CASSLTSGINTGELFF
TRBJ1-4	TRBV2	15	CASSPDRGVGEKLFF
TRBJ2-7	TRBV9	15	CASSARGLGSYEQYF
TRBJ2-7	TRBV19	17	CASSIRASGNGGYEQYF
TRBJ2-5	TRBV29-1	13	CSVEGNLGETQYF
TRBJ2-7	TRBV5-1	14	CASSFSGTGTEQYF
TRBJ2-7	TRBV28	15	CASSPLGGGEVEQYF
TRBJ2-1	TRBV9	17	CASSVDRGLSRAGEQFF
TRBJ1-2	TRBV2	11	CASSPALYPTF
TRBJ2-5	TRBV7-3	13	CASSSWDQETQYF
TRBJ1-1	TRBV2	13	CASGRDMNTEAFF
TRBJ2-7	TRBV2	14	CASSGQGLGLEQYF
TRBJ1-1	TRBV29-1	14	CSAPGQGLNTEAFF
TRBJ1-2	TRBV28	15	CASSSTGFGNYGYTF
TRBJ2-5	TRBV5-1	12	CATRAGSETQYF
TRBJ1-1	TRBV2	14	CASSQTGRDTEAFF
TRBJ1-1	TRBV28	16	CASSLRTGSVNTEAFF